One sample yielded the 8 T cell receptor beta chains listed below, sequenced in a study of cytomegalovirus exposure and HLA in healthy donors. It was with 60 Vbeta and 13 Jbeta primers that the PCR ran. Clones were sequenced by immunoSEQ multiplex PCR, and TCRdb holds only the in-frame ones, with some missing. The sample has roughly 140,000 clones, roughly 70% seen once. Sequencing was performed on PBMCs. These receptors originate from a woman in her forties in good health and CMV-seronegative.

V and J are TRBV14 and TRBJ2-7, with TRBD1 matching over 7 bases. The germline V gene encodes CDR1 SGHDN and CDR2 FVKESK. The V segment lost 2 bases and the J segment 2 bases; nucleotides outside the gene matches: 6. The CDR3 is 15 amino acids. CDR3 nucleotides: TGTGCCAGCAGCCAACAACAGGGGATCCCCTACGAGCAGTACTTC. The encoded protein is CASSQQQGIPYEQYF.

V gene TRBV10-3 combines with J gene TRBJ1-2; 7 bases are shared with TRBD1. Per the germline V gene, CDR1 is ENHRY and CDR2 is SYGVKD. The CDR3 runs to 13 residues. Losses at the gene ends were 10 bases for V and 5 bases for J; bases not matched to a gene: 10. DNA of the CDR3: TGTGCCACGAAGAGACAGGGAAAGTATGGCTACACCTTC. Residues: CATKRQGKYGYTF.

V is TRBV5-1 and J is TRBJ2-7; 7 positions match TRBD1. J was trimmed by 5 bases and V by 0 bases; bases with no gene match: 8. Germline CDR1 and CDR2: SGHRS and YFSETQ. The CDR3 is 15 amino acids. In nucleotides, the CDR3 is TGCGCCAGCAGCTTGGGGACAGGAAGGGTCCACGAGCAGTACTTC. This encodes CASSLGTGRVHEQYF.

The V call is TRBV5-4, the J call TRBJ2-3; 10 bases align to TRBD2. V gave up 3 bases and J gave up 0 bases; unmatched junction bases: 7. Germline V gives CDR1 SGHNT, CDR2 YYREEE (reference sequence). The CDR3 length is 17 residues. Here the CDR3 reads CASSYLSGGDSTDTQYF. CDR3 nucleotide sequence: TGTGCCAGCAGCTACCTAAGCGGGGGGGATAGCACAGATACGCAGTATTTT.

The rearrangement links TRBV2 to TRBJ2-4; 7 bases line up with TRBD1. V shed 4 bases and J 8 bases; nucleotides not matched to a gene: 5. CDR1 is SNHLY, CDR2 FYNNEI, per germline. The CDR3 is 13 amino acids. CDR3 residues: CASSVEGADIQYF. The CDR3 region has the DNA TGTGCCAGCAGTGTCGAGGGGGCGGACATTCAGTACTTC.

The chain employs TRBV11-1 and TRBJ2-3; D remains ambiguous. The germline V gene encodes CDR1 SGHAT and CDR2 FQDESV (reference sequence). Trimming took off 1 base at V and 4 bases at J, with 9 bases between the two ends. This CDR3 has 14 residues. CDR3 residues: CASSLGLLPDTQYF. CDR3 in DNA: TGTGCCAGCAGCTTAGGTCTACTCCCAGATACGCAGTATTTT.

The rearrangement uses TRBV10-3 and TRBJ1-5; TRBD1 matches at 8 bases. The CDR3 consists of 13 residues. The germline gives CDR1 ENHRY, CDR2 SYGVKD. The ends lost 5 bases at V and 7 bases at J; junction bases unmatched: 4. The CDR3, as DNA: TGTGCCATCAGTCAGGGGGCACGGCAGCCCCAGCATTTT. It specifies CAISQGARQPQHF.

The chain joins TRBV6-5 to TRBJ2-5; 7 nucleotides align to TRBD2. V trimming: 2 bases; J trimming: 5 bases; junction bases outside the gene matches: 8. The CDR3 sequence is 15 residues long. Germline V lookup: CDR1 MNHEY, CDR2 SVGAGI. The CDR3 sequence is CASSYAGVGGETQYF. The CDR3 nucleotides read TGTGCCAGCAGTTACGCGGGAGTAGGTGGTGAGACCCAGTACTTC.